Each of the 29 T cell receptor beta chains below was sequenced from the same sample in a study of cytomegalovirus exposure and HLA in healthy donors. PCR employed 60 Vbeta and 13 Jbeta primers. Using immunoSEQ multiplex PCR, the repertoire was profiled, and TCRdb retains in-frame clones only, with some absent. The data contain 150,000 to 200,000 clones, roughly 85% of them singletons. Material: PBMCs. The receptors shown here come from a young man in good health and CMV-seropositive.

This clone appeared once. The rearrangement joins TRBV7-2 to TRBJ1-5; D not resolved. Trimming shortened V by 5 bases and J by 1 base, and 9 bases separated the two germline ends. This CDR3 region has 14 residues. Germline CDR1 is SGHTA and CDR2 is FQGNSA. The CDR3 reads CASSPNLSNQPQHF. As DNA, the CDR3 is TGTGCCAGCAGCCCGAACCTAAGCAATCAGCCCCAGCATTTT.

The V gene is TRBV6-5, the J gene TRBJ2-3, with D possibly matching TRBD2 (6 bases). Germline CDR1 reads MNHEY; CDR2 reads SVGAGI. CDR3 length equals 15 residues. V was pared by 5 bases and J by 2 bases, with 14 bases between. The CDR3 DNA reads TGTGCCAGCAGTGGCAGGGCGGGGACCACAGATACGCAGTATTTT. Amino acid sequence: CASSGRAGTTDTQYF.

This clone appeared a single time. J is TRBJ1-2 and V is TRBV5-1, with a possible D match to TRBD1 (6 bases). Trimming stripped 5 bases from V and 7 bases from J, with 12 bases between. The CDR3 is 12 residues long. Germline values: CDR1 SGHRS, CDR2 YFSETQ. CDR3 loop: CASRLTGPGYTF. Here the CDR3 DNA reads TGCGCCAGCAGGCTTACAGGGCCTGGCTACACCTTC. The whole variable domain, remainder taken from reference TRBV5-1 and TRBJ1-2, is KAGVTQTPRYLIKTRGQQVTLSCSPISGHRSVSWYQQTPGQGLQFLFEYFSETQRNKGNFPGRFSGRQFSNSRSEMNVSTLELGDSALYLCASRLTGPGYTFGSGTRLTVV.

V is TRBV7-2 and J is TRBJ2-7, with a tentative D call TRBD2 (7 bases). The V end was cut by 3 bases, the J end by 2 bases, with 11 bases between. This CDR3 is 14 amino acids long. Looked up from germline, CDR1 is SGHTA and CDR2 is FQGNSA. In DNA form, the CDR3 reads TGTGCCAGCAGCTTTGGGGGGGGGCCCTACGAGCAGTACTTC. Translation: CASSFGGGPYEQYF.

The CDR3 DNA reads as TGTGCCAGCAGTGAAAACCGGTTAAGAACTGGGCATTCTGGGGCCAACGTCCTGACTTTC. It codes for CASSENRLRTGHSGANVLTF. This chain joins TRBV2 and TRBJ2-6; D gene uncertain. CDR3 length equals 20 residues. V was clipped by 2 bases and J by 1 base, with 21 bases between them. Per the germline V gene, CDR1 is SNHLY and CDR2 is FYNNEI.

The V call is TRBV2, the J call TRBJ1-2; 9 bases match TRBD1. The ends lost 1 base at V and 4 bases at J; junction bases unmatched: 10. CDR3 length: 17 amino acids. Germline CDR1 and CDR2: SNHLY and FYNNEI. CDR3 coding DNA: TGTGCCAGCAGTGAAGAAGGCACAGGGGGCGTAGGCTATGGCTACACCTTC. This translates into CASSEEGTGGVGYGYTF.

The chain combines TRBV18 with TRBJ2-7; 11 bases are a match to TRBD2. CDR3 size: 15 residues. CDR1 and CDR2 (germline): KGHSH, LQKENI. V lost 3 bases and J lost 6; bases outside the gene matches: 7. As DNA, the CDR3 is TGTGCCAGCTCACCCATTAGCGGGGGGGCTATCGAGCAGTACTTC. Residues: CASSPISGGAIEQYF.

The V and J genes are TRBV30 and TRBJ1-2; D perhaps matches TRBD1 (6 bases). The CDR3 sequence is 11 residues long. CDR1 is GTSNPN, CDR2 SVGIG, per germline (reference sequence). V was clipped by 1 base and J by 8 bases, with 8 bases between them. The CDR3 spells CAWSGTEGYTF. DNA of the CDR3: TGTGCCTGGAGTGGGACAGAAGGCTACACCTTC.

This chain joins TRBV9 and TRBJ2-7; TRBD1 matches at 7 bases. In germline, CDR1 is SGDLS, CDR2 YYNGEE. The length of the CDR3 is 19 residues. V shed 3 bases and J 3 bases; nucleotides not matched to a gene: 21. CDR3: CASSEGRIGQVRSLYEQYF. The CDR3 nucleotides are TGTGCCAGCAGCGAGGGAAGAATTGGACAGGTAAGAAGTCTCTACGAGCAGTACTTC. Drawing the rest from reference TRBV9 and TRBJ2-7, the complete variable domain is DSGVTQTPKHLITATGQRVTLRCSPRSGDLSVYWYQQSLDQGLQFLIQYYNGEERAKGNILERFSAQQFPDLHSELNLSSLELGDSALYFCASSEGRIGQVRSLYEQYFGPGTRLTVT.

This sequence joins TRBV19 and TRBJ2-4, with TRBD2 matching over 10 bases. Germline V gene sequence: CDR1 LNHDA, CDR2 SQIVND (reference sequence). The V segment lost 4 bases and the J segment 0 bases; nucleotides outside the gene matches: 12. This CDR3 is built from 19 residues. The CDR3 sequence: CASSTALSGGKLAKNIQYF. The CDR3, as DNA: TGTGCCAGTAGTACCGCCCTTAGCGGGGGGAAACTAGCCAAAAACATTCAGTACTTC.

This clone was counted a few times. The gene calls are TRBV16 and TRBJ1-1; D perhaps matches TRBD1 (6 bases). V gave up 3 bases and J gave up 2 bases, with 16 bases separating them. The CDR3 is 16 residues long. Germline V gene lookup returns CDR1 KGHSY and CDR2 FQNENV. The DNA of the CDR3 is TGTGCCAGCAGCCAGGGAACGCGGACAGCCAACACTGAAGCTTTCTTT. This sequence encodes CASSQGTRTANTEAFF.

This chain joins TRBV5-1 and TRBJ2-3; 7 bases map to TRBD2. The J segment lost 0 bases and the V segment lost 4 bases, leaving 8 bases of the junction unmatched. The germline V gene has CDR1 SGHRS and CDR2 YFSETQ. CDR3 length: 16 residues. The CDR3 protein is CASSPETSTSTDTQYF. The DNA of the CDR3 is TGCGCCAGCAGCCCCGAGACTAGCACTAGCACAGATACGCAGTATTTT.

The V and J genes are TRBV7-9 and TRBJ1-5; 9 nucleotides line up with TRBD1. CDR1 is SEHNR and CDR2 is FQNEAQ in the germline V gene (reference sequence). This CDR3 spans 19 amino acids. With V trimmed by 2 bases and J by 6 bases, 17 bases remained unmatched. The CDR3 bases are TGTGCCAGCAGCTTAACGGGCGGGACAGGGAGAAGTATCAGTCAGCCCCAGCATTTT. As protein: CASSLTGGTGRSISQPQHF.

The rearrangement joins TRBV15 to TRBJ1-5; D not resolved. This CDR3 is built from 17 residues. V was shortened by 3 bases and J by 2 bases, with 17 bases between the two germline ends. CDR1 is LNHNV, CDR2 YYDKDF, per germline (reference sequence). The CDR3 DNA reads as TGTGCCACCAGCAGCGTAACCGGGATCAAAGGCAATCAGCCCCAGCATTTT. It encodes CATSSVTGIKGNQPQHF.

The chain combines TRBV14 with TRBJ2-1; 9 nucleotides match TRBD1. V trimming: 3 bases; J trimming: 7 bases; junction bases outside the gene matches: 10. Germline V CDR1 and CDR2: SGHDN, FVKESK. The CDR3 contains 16 residues. The CDR3 sequence: CASSQNTGQGWNEQFF. DNA for the CDR3: TGTGCCAGCAGCCAGAATACGGGACAGGGATGGAATGAGCAGTTCTTC.

This chain joins TRBV18 and TRBJ2-5, with TRBD2 as a possible D gene (6 bases). V was cut by 2 bases and J by 5 bases, with 9 bases left in between. Per the germline V gene, CDR1 is KGHSH and CDR2 is LQKENI. There are 13 residues in the CDR3. In DNA form, the CDR3 reads TGTGCCAGCTCACCAATGGGGAGGGAGACCCAGTACTTC. Its protein product is CASSPMGRETQYF.

The chain carries TRBV27 and TRBJ1-5; unclear D gene. Germline V lookup: CDR1 MNHEY, CDR2 SMNVEV (reference sequence). This CDR3 has 15 residues. The V end lost 7 bases, the J end lost 1 base, and 14 bases lay between the germline ends. The CDR3 reads CASKQDPLSNQPQHF. The CDR3 region has the DNA TGTGCCAGCAAGCAGGATCCTCTAAGCAATCAGCCCCAGCATTTT.

V gene TRBV19 combines with J gene TRBJ2-3; D ambiguous. The germline CDR1 and CDR2 sequences are LNHDA and SQIVND (reference sequence). The V end lost 6 bases, the J end lost 4 bases, and 5 bases lay between the germline ends. CDR3 length equals 11 residues. The CDR3 coding sequence is TGTGCCAGTAGCGCGGCAGATACGCAGTATTTT. Amino acids: CASSAADTQYF.

CDR3 nucleotide sequence: TGTGCCAGCAGTGAACTGGTGAGACAAGAGACCCAGTACTTC. As protein: CASSELVRQETQYF. This chain links TRBV6-1 with TRBJ2-5; D remains ambiguous. CDR1 and CDR2 (germline): MNHNS, SASEGT. This CDR3 is built from 14 residues. Trimming removed 2 bases from V and 2 bases from J, with 9 bases in between.

J is TRBJ1-2 and V is TRBV5-1; tentative D call: TRBD1 (6 bases). The germline V gene encodes CDR1 SGHRS and CDR2 YFSETQ. CDR3 size: 13 residues. V shed 4 bases and J shed 4 bases, with 11 bases lying between them. For the CDR3, the DNA is TGCGCCAGCAGCCTTACGGACAGCTATGGCTACACCTTC. Translation gives CASSLTDSYGYTF.

This chain links TRBV6-5 with TRBJ2-7; possible D gene TRBD1, 5 bases. Trimming shortened V by 2 bases and J by 2 bases, and 10 bases separated the two germline ends. The germline V gene has CDR1 MNHEY and CDR2 SVGAGI. The CDR3 covers 14 residues. CDR3 protein: CASSYNRLTYEQYF. CDR3 nucleotide sequence: TGTGCCAGCAGTTACAACAGGCTCACCTACGAGCAGTACTTC.

The chain joins TRBV5-1 to TRBJ1-5, with TRBD1 identical over 9 bases. Per the germline V gene, CDR1 is SGHRS and CDR2 is YFSETQ. J was trimmed by 2 bases and V by 4 bases; bases with no gene match: 10. The CDR3 consists of 17 residues. CDR3 loop: CASSTGTGSGGNQPQHF. In DNA form, the CDR3 reads TGCGCCAGCAGCACCGGGACAGGGTCCGGCGGCAATCAGCCCCAGCATTTT.

The chain is built from TRBV10-2 and TRBJ2-4; D gene unclear. The V gene's germline CDR1 is WSHSY and CDR2 SAAADI. The CDR3 length is 14 residues. V was cut by 7 bases and J by 1 base, with 11 bases left in between. The CDR3 is CASTLTGAKNIQYF. In nucleotides, the CDR3 is TGCGCCAGCACCCTGACTGGGGCCAAAAACATTCAGTACTTC.

The rearrangement joins TRBV19 to TRBJ2-1; tentative D call: TRBD2 (5 bases). The germline V and J ends were trimmed by 5 bases and 10 bases, with 12 bases remaining between them. CDR3 size: 12 residues. From germline, CDR1 is LNHDA and CDR2 SQIVND (reference sequence). The CDR3: CASSVGPGEQFF. Here the CDR3 DNA reads TGTGCCAGTAGTGTAGGGCCGGGAGAGCAGTTCTTC.

The V gene is TRBV5-6, the J gene TRBJ2-5; the match to TRBD1 covers 8 bases. This CDR3 spans 15 amino acids. Germline V gives CDR1 SGHDT, CDR2 YYEEEE. V was clipped by 1 base and J by 1 base; unmatched bases: 3. CDR3 amino acids: CASSLSGTGQETQYF. CDR3 coding DNA: TGTGCCAGCAGCTTGTCCGGGACAGGCCAAGAGACCCAGTACTTC.

The genes are TRBV13 and TRBJ2-5, with 9 bases aligning to TRBD1. CDR3 length: 15 residues. The germline V gene has CDR1 PRHDT and CDR2 FYEKMQ (reference sequence). V was pared by 5 bases and J by 1 base, with 5 bases of the junction left unmatched. The DNA for the CDR3 is TGTGCCAGCAGCCCGACAGGGGGTGTCCAAGAGACCCAGTACTTC. Translated: CASSPTGGVQETQYF.

V is TRBV7-2 and J is TRBJ2-3; 8 positions match TRBD2. Looked up from germline, CDR1 is SGHTA and CDR2 is FQGNSA. The length of the CDR3 is 15 residues. J was trimmed by 4 bases and V by 5 bases; bases with no gene match: 8. The CDR3: CASSPAGGGADTQYF. CDR3 nucleotides: TGTGCCAGCAGCCCGGCGGGGGGAGGCGCAGATACGCAGTATTTT.

The V gene is TRBV10-2, the J gene TRBJ2-5, with 8 bases fitting TRBD2. CDR1 is WSHSY and CDR2 is SAAADI in the germline V gene. This CDR3 has 12 amino acids. The V and J ends lost 10 bases and 2 bases, in that order; junction bases with no gene match: 3. In DNA form, the CDR3 reads TGCGCCACAGCGGGGGCACAAGAGACCCAGTACTTC. Its protein is CATAGAQETQYF.

The rearrangement links TRBV29-1 to TRBJ1-1; D gene uncertain. Looked up from germline, CDR1 is SQVTM and CDR2 is ANQGSEA. This CDR3 has 12 amino acids. V lost 0 bases and J 10 bases, leaving 12 bases between the germline ends. CDR3: CSVEEGREGAFF. DNA for the CDR3: TGCAGCGTTGAAGAGGGTAGGGAGGGAGCTTTCTTT.